The rows below give T cell receptor beta chains drawn from one sample of a study of response to subunit inactivated influenza vaccine. TCRdb fed the RT-PCR reads into MiXCR, producing one record per CDR3 protein. The data hold around 190,000 distinct CDR3 sequences, with 13% to 15% observed a single time. The sample here was CD8+ T cells sorted from PBMCs, taken roughly 5 days after vaccination. The receptor set was obtained from a man in his fifties or sixties who received an inactivated influenza vaccine. CDR3s include the opening cysteine and the closing phenylalanine or tryptophan. D genes are given only for firm matches. A row's size may be missing; if present it is once, few, many or a size class.

V gene: TRBV6-1
J gene: TRBJ1-2
clone size: few
D gene: -
CDR3 length: 13
CDR3 DNA: TGTGCCAGCAGTGGTACCGCACAATATGGCTACACCTTC
CDR3 protein: CASSGTAQYGYTF

V gene: TRBV29-1
J gene: TRBJ2-7
clone size: many
D gene: TRBD2
CDR3 length: 15
CDR3 DNA: TGCAGCGTTGAACTAGCGGCAGACCAAGCCTACGAGCAGTACTTC
CDR3 protein: CSVELAADQAYEQYF

V gene: TRBV5-1
J gene: TRBJ2-7
clone size: -
D gene: -
CDR3 length: 16
CDR3 DNA: TGCGCCAGCAGCTTGGGGGGCGCAGGGCAGGCCTACGAGCAGTACTTC
CDR3 protein: CASSLGGAGQAYEQYF

V gene: TRBV7-9
J gene: TRBJ2-5
clone size: -
D gene: -
CDR3 length: 16
CDR3 DNA: TGTGCCAGCAGCTTAGTTCAACTCCCGACCGGTAATGTGAAGTACTTC
CDR3 protein: CASSLVQLPTGNVKYF

V gene: TRBV9
J gene: TRBJ2-3
clone size: -
D gene: TRBD2
CDR3 length: 17
CDR3 DNA: TGTGCCAGCAGCGCCAGTAGGGGTAGCGGGATTTCAGATACGCAGTATTTT
CDR3 protein: CASSASRGSGISDTQYF

V gene: TRBV14
J gene: TRBJ2-7
clone size: many
D gene: -
CDR3 length: 13
CDR3 DNA: TGTGCCAGCAGCTGGACAGAAAGGGCCGAGCAGTACTTC
CDR3 protein: CASSWTERAEQYF

V gene: TRBV5-1
J gene: TRBJ2-1
clone size: many
D gene: -
CDR3 length: 12
CDR3 DNA: TGCGCCAGCAGCTTAGGCCACAATGAGCAGTTCTTC
CDR3 protein: CASSLGHNEQFF

V gene: TRBV20-1
J gene: TRBJ2-7
clone size: few
D gene: -
CDR3 length: 13
CDR3 DNA: TGCAGTGCTAGATTATTTGATTCCTACGAGCAGTACTTC
CDR3 protein: CSARLFDSYEQYF

V gene: TRBV27
J gene: TRBJ2-3
clone size: -
D gene: TRBD2
CDR3 length: 15
CDR3 DNA: TGTGCCAGCAGTTTATTGACGGGAGGTATAGATACGCAGTATTTT
CDR3 protein: CASSLLTGGIDTQYF

V gene: TRBV6-5
J gene: TRBJ1-5
clone size: -
D gene: TRBD1
CDR3 length: 14
CDR3 DNA: TGTGCCAGCAGTTACTCGACAGGGACTCAGCCCCAGCATTTT
CDR3 protein: CASSYSTGTQPQHF

V gene: TRBV12-3/TRBV12-4
J gene: TRBJ2-6
clone size: many
D gene: -
CDR3 length: 13
CDR3 DNA: TGTGCCAGCAGTTTATCTGGGGCCAACGTCCTGACTTTC
CDR3 protein: CASSLSGANVLTF

V gene: TRBV7-8
J gene: TRBJ2-7
clone size: -
D gene: TRBD2
CDR3 length: 15
CDR3 DNA: TGTGCCAGCAGCTTAGACGGACTAGCGGGTTACGAGCAGTACTTC
CDR3 protein: CASSLDGLAGYEQYF

V gene: TRBV30
J gene: TRBJ2-4
clone size: few
D gene: -
CDR3 length: 13
CDR3 DNA: TGTGCCTGGGAGGACGGCGGTGGAAACATTCAGTACTTC
CDR3 protein: CAWEDGGGNIQYF

V gene: TRBV4-3
J gene: TRBJ2-7
clone size: -
D gene: -
CDR3 length: 15
CDR3 DNA: TGCGCCAGCAGCCAAGATTATACAGAAACCTACGAGCAGTACTTC
CDR3 protein: CASSQDYTETYEQYF

V gene: TRBV7-9
J gene: TRBJ2-5
clone size: many
D gene: -
CDR3 length: 16
CDR3 DNA: TGTGCCAGCAGCTTAGGGGATCTGTGGGCCCAAGAGACCCAGTACTTC
CDR3 protein: CASSLGDLWAQETQYF

V gene: TRBV11-1
J gene: TRBJ2-1
clone size: few
D gene: -
CDR3 length: 18
CDR3 DNA: TGTGCCAGCAGCTTAGAATCGAGGAAAGGGGGGCTCTACAATGAGCAGTTCTTC
CDR3 protein: CASSLESRKGGLYNEQFF

V gene: TRBV7-8
J gene: TRBJ2-1
clone size: many
D gene: TRBD1
CDR3 length: 17
CDR3 DNA: TGTGCCAGCAGCTTAGTAGGGGACAGCCTCTCCTACAATGAGCAGTTCTTC
CDR3 protein: CASSLVGDSLSYNEQFF

V gene: TRBV28
J gene: TRBJ2-7
clone size: -
D gene: -
CDR3 length: 15
CDR3 DNA: TGTGCCAGCAGTTTTACGTACAGGGGACTCTACGAGCAGTACTTC
CDR3 protein: CASSFTYRGLYEQYF

V gene: TRBV7-6
J gene: TRBJ2-7
clone size: -
D gene: -
CDR3 length: 13
CDR3 DNA: TGTGCCAGCAGCGAAGGGCTGGACTACGAGCAGTACTTC
CDR3 protein: CASSEGLDYEQYF

V gene: TRBV4-2
J gene: TRBJ2-2
clone size: once
D gene: -
CDR3 length: 18
CDR3 DNA: TGTGCCAGCAGCCAAGGGGGGCTACCCCTGACAACGCCCGGGGAGCTGTTTTTT
CDR3 protein: CASSQGGLPLTTPGELFF

V gene: TRBV28
J gene: TRBJ2-4
clone size: -
D gene: TRBD2
CDR3 length: 16
CDR3 DNA: TGTGCCAGCAGCATTCTAGCGGGAGGGCCGGAAAACATTCAGTACTTC
CDR3 protein: CASSILAGGPENIQYF

V gene: TRBV14
J gene: TRBJ2-7
clone size: few
D gene: -
CDR3 length: 15
CDR3 DNA: TGTGCCAGCAGCCGGGACTGGTCGAGCTCCTACGAGCAGTACTTC
CDR3 protein: CASSRDWSSSYEQYF